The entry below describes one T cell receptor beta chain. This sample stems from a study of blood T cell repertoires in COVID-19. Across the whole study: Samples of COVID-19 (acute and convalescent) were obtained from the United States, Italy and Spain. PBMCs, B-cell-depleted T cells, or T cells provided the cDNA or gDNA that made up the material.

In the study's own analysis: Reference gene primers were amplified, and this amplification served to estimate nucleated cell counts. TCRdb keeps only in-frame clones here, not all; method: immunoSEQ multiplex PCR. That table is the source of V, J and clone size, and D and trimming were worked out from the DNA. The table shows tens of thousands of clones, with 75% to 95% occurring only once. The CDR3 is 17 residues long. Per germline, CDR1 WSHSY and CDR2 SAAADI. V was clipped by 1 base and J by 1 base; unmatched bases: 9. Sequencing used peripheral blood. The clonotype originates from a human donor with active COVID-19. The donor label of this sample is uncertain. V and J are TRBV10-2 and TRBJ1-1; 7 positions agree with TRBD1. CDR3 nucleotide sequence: TGCGCCAGCAGTGAGTTTTTACAGGGGATCACGAACACTGAAGCTTTCTTT. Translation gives CASSEFLQGITNTEAFF.